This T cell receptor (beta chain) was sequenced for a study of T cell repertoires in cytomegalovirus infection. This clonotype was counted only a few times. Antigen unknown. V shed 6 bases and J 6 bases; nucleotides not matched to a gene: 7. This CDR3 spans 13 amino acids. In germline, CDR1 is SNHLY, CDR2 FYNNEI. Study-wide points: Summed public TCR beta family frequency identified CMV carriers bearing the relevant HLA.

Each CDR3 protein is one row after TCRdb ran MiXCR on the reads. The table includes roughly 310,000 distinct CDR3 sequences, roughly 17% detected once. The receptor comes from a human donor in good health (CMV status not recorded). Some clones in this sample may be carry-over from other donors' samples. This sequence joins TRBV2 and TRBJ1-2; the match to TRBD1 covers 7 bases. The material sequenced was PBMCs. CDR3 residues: CASRADRTDGYTF. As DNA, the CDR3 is TGTGCCAGCAGGGCGGACAGGACGGATGGCTACACCTTC.